Below are 15 T cell receptor beta chains sequenced from a single sample in a study of blood T cell repertoires in COVID-19. The method was immunoSEQ multiplex PCR; TCRdb's version includes in-frame clones alone and lacks a portion of them. The sample lists around 140,000 clones, roughly 82% occurring once. Sample: peripheral blood. These TCRs come from a human donor with acute or convalescent COVID-19. The donor label of this sample is uncertain.

The genes are TRBV27 and TRBJ2-7; TRBD1 matches 7 bases. The CDR3 consists of 14 residues. Germline-derived CDR1 and CDR2 are MNHEY and SMNVEV (reference sequence). With V trimmed by 2 bases and J by 7 bases, 8 bases remained unmatched. The CDR3 protein is CASSLETGSREQYF. The CDR3 DNA follows: TGTGCCAGCAGTTTAGAGACAGGGTCTAGGGAGCAGTACTTC.

The chain employs TRBV15 and TRBJ1-2, with a weak D call TRBD1 (6 bases). V was shortened by 0 bases and J by 6 bases, with 17 bases between the two germline ends. This CDR3 has 16 residues. In germline, CDR1 is LNHNV, CDR2 YYDKDF (reference sequence). CDR3 sequence (DNA): TGTGCCACCAGCAGAGATCTAAAAGGGGGAGGGAATGGCTACACCTTC. Its protein is CATSRDLKGGGNGYTF.

The genes are TRBV3-1 (or the pseudogene TRBV3-2) and TRBJ1-5, with 8 bases matching TRBD1. The junction had 4 bases not matched to a gene; V was cut back by 3 bases and J by 6 bases. The CDR3 consists of 14 residues. The germline V gene encodes CDR1 LGHDT and CDR2 YNNKEL (reference sequence). In DNA form, the CDR3 reads TGTGCCAGCAGCCACAACAGGGGGGGTCAGCCCCAGCATTTT. Encoded protein: CASSHNRGGQPQHF.

The chain combines TRBV9 with TRBJ1-3; 8 bases line up with TRBD1. The CDR3 length is 16 residues. Trimming took 3 bases from V and 3 from J; bases not matched to a gene: 8. Germline values: CDR1 SGDLS, CDR2 YYNGEE. The DNA for the CDR3 is TGTGCCAGCAGCGCCCCTTTGGACAGGGATGGAAACACCATATATTTT. Translating it yields CASSAPLDRDGNTIYF.

This sequence joins TRBV30 and TRBJ1-5; 12 positions agree with TRBD1. The CDR3 is 16 amino acids. Germline trimming cut 2 bases from V and 6 bases from J; bases unmatched to any gene: 8. Looked up from germline, CDR1 is GTSNPN and CDR2 is SVGIG (reference sequence). The CDR3 sequence: CAWSRPGTGGVQPQHF. The CDR3 DNA is TGTGCCTGGAGTAGACCCGGGACAGGGGGCGTTCAGCCCCAGCATTTT. Supplemented by reference TRBV30 and TRBJ1-5, the full variable domain reads SQTIHQWPATLVQPVGSPLSLECTVEGTSNPNLYWYRQAAGRGLQLLFYSVGIGQISSEVPQNLSASRPQDRQFILSSKKLLLSDSGFYLCAWSRPGTGGVQPQHFGDGTRLSIL.

The rearrangement joins TRBV7-2 to TRBJ1-2; 7 bases align to TRBD1. Losses at the gene ends were 4 bases for V and 7 bases for J; bases not matched to a gene: 6. This CDR3 contains 13 residues. Germline V gene sequence: CDR1 SGHTA, CDR2 FQGNSA. CDR3 loop: CASSSQGNVGYTF. In nucleotides, the CDR3 is TGTGCCAGCAGCTCACAGGGGAATGTTGGCTACACCTTC.

Only one count was recorded for this clone. The V and J genes are TRBV7-2 and TRBJ1-1; tentative D call: TRBD1 (6 bases). Trimming pared 3 bases from V and 6 bases from J, leaving 11 bases between. Per germline, CDR1 SGHTA and CDR2 FQGNSA. This CDR3 is 13 amino acids long. The CDR3 is CASSFGQPAEAFF. The CDR3 bases are TGTGCCAGCAGCTTCGGACAGCCCGCTGAAGCTTTCTTT.

This clone was counted a single time. The chain combines TRBV14 with TRBJ1-2, with a weak D call TRBD1 (5 bases). CDR3 length: 13 residues. The ends were cut back, 1 base at V and 5 bases at J, with 8 bases in the middle. Looked up from germline, CDR1 is SGHDN and CDR2 is FVKESK. The CDR3 loop is CASSQVQGYGYTF. Here the CDR3 DNA reads TGTGCCAGCAGCCAAGTCCAGGGTTATGGCTACACCTTC.

V gene TRBV7-9 combines with J gene TRBJ1-1; no firm D call. Germline V gives CDR1 SEHNR, CDR2 FQNEAQ (reference sequence). The CDR3 covers 14 residues. Trimming stripped 5 bases from V and 1 base from J, with 11 bases between. CDR3 nucleotide sequence: TGTGCCAGCAGCCAACCACACCCGAACACTGAAGCTTTCTTT. Its translation: CASSQPHPNTEAFF.

V and J are TRBV7-9 and TRBJ2-3; possibly TRBD2 for D (6 bases). Per the germline V gene, CDR1 is SEHNR and CDR2 is FQNEAQ (reference sequence). This CDR3 region has 14 residues. The V and J ends lost 3 bases and 5 bases respectively, with 12 bases between them. For the CDR3, the DNA is TGTGCCAGCAGCTTCGGCGGGGTAGGAGATACGCAGTATTTT. It yields the protein CASSFGGVGDTQYF.

This clone was recorded at least ten times. The chain uses TRBV6-5 and TRBJ1-2; D might be TRBD1 (5 bases). CDR1 and CDR2 (germline): MNHEY, SVGAGI. The CDR3 has 15 residues. Between the trimmed V and J ends, which lost 6 bases and 4 bases, there was a span of 18 bases. The CDR3 DNA reads as TGTGCCAGCAGCGCGCGTGGGGGGTCCGGCTATGGCTACACCTTC. It encodes CASSARGGSGYGYTF.

The genes are TRBV4-1 and TRBJ1-4; TRBD1 matches at 10 bases. Germline loops: CDR1 MGHRA, CDR2 YSYEKL. V lost 0 bases, J lost 6 bases, and 7 bases stayed unmatched. CDR3 size: 17 residues. This chain's CDR3 is CASSQDPPGTGDEKLFF. In DNA form, the CDR3 reads TGCGCCAGCAGCCAAGACCCTCCGGGGACAGGGGATGAAAAACTGTTTTTT.

The chain is built from TRBV3-1 (or the pseudogene TRBV3-2) and TRBJ1-1; D gene unclear. V was pared by 4 bases and J by 6 bases, with 12 bases between. The CDR3 loop spans 13 amino acids. CDR1 and CDR2 from the germline V gene are LGHDT and YNNKEL (reference sequence). Written as DNA, the CDR3 is TGTGCCAGCAGCCGGACGGAGGTCCCTGAAGCTTTCTTT. It yields the protein CASSRTEVPEAFF.

V gene TRBV4-3 combines with J gene TRBJ2-3, with 9 nucleotides matching TRBD2. CDR3 length: 16 amino acids. Losses at the gene ends were 0 bases for V and 5 bases for J; bases not matched to a gene: 6. Germline CDR1 and CDR2: LGHNA and YSLEER. The CDR3 coding sequence is TGCGCCAGCAGCCAAGATGGCGGGGGGGCCGTAGATACGCAGTATTTT. It codes for CASSQDGGGAVDTQYF.

The V gene is TRBV7-2, the J gene TRBJ1-2; D might be TRBD1 (5 bases). This CDR3 region has 13 residues. The germline CDR1 and CDR2 sequences are SGHTA and FQGNSA. The V end was cut by 5 bases, the J end by 8 bases, with 15 bases between. The CDR3 spells CASSPSREVGYTF. CDR3 in DNA: TGTGCCAGCAGCCCGTCCAGGGAGGTCGGCTACACCTTC.